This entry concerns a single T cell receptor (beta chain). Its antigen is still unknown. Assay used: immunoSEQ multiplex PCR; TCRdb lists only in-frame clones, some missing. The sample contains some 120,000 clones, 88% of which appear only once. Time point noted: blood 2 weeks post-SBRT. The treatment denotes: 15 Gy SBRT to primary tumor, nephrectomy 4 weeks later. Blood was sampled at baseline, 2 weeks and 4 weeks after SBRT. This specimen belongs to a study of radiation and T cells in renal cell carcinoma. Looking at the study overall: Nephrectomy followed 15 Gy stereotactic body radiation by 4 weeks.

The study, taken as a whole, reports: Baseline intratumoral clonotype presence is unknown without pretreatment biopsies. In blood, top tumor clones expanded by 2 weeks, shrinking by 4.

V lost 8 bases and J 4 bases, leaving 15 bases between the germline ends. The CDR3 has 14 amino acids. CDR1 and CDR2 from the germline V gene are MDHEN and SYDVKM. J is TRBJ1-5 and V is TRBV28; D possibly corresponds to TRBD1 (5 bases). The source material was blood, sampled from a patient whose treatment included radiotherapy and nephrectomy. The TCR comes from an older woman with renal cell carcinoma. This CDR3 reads CASLSGTSNQPQHF. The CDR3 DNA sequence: TGTGCCAGCCTCTCCGGGACCTCTAATCAGCCCCAGCATTTT.